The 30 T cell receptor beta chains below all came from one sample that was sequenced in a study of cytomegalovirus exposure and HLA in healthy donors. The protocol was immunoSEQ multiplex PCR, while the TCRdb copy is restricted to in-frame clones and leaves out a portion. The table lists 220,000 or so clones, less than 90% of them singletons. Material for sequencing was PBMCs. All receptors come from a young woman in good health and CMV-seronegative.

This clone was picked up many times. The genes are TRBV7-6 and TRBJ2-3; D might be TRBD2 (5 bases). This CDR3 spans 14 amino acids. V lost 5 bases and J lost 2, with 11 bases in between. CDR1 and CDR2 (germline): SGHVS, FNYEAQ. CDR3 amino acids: CASSESGTTDTQYF. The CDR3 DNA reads TGTGCCAGCAGCGAAAGCGGAACCACAGATACGCAGTATTTT.

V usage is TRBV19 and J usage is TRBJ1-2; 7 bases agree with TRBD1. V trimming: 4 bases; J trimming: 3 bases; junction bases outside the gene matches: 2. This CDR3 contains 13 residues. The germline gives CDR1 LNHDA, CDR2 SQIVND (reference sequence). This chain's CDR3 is CASSRQGYYGYTF. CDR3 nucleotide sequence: TGTGCCAGTAGTAGACAGGGCTACTATGGCTACACCTTC. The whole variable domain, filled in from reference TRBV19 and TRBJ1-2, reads DGGITQSPKYLFRKEGQNVTLSCEQNLNHDAMYWYRQDPGQGLRLIYYSQIVNDFQKGDIAEGYSVSREKKESFPLTVTSAQKNPTAFYLCASSRQGYYGYTFGSGTRLTVV.

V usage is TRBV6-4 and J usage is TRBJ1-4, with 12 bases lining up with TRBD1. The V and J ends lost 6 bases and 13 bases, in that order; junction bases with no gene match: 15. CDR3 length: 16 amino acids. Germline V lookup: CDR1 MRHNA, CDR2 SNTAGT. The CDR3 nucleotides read TGTGCCAGCAGGCAGAACCGGGACAGGGGGCTAGTAAGACTGTTTTTT. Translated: CASRQNRDRGLVRLFF.

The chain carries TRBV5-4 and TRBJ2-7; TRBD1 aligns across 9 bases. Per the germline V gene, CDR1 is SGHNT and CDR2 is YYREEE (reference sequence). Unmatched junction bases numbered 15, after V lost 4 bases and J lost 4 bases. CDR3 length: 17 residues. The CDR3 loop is CASSAGTGTAGAYEQYF. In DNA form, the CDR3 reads TGTGCCAGCAGCGCCGGGACAGGGACTGCTGGGGCGTACGAGCAGTACTTC.

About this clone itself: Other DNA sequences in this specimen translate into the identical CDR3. As DNA, the CDR3 is TGCAGCGTTGGACGACTAGCGGGAGACACCGGGGAGCTGTTTTTT. Translating gives CSVGRLAGDTGELFF. This chain joins TRBV29-1 and TRBJ2-2; TRBD2 aligns across 12 bases. Germline V gene data show CDR1 as SQVTM and CDR2 as ANQGSEA. The CDR3 runs to 15 residues. J lost 3 bases, V lost 4 bases, and 3 bases had no gene match.

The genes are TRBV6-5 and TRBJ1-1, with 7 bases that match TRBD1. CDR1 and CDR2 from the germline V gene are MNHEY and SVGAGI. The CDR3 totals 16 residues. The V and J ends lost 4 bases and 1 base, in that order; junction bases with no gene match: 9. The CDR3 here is CASSSGDSYTNTEAFF. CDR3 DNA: TGTGCCAGCAGTTCGGGGGACAGCTATACGAACACTGAAGCTTTCTTT.

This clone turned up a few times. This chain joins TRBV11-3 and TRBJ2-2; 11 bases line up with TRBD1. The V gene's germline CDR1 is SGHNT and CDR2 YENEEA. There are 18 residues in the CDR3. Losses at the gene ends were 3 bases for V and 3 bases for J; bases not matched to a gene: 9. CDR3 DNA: TGTGCCAGCAGCTTTGAAACCGGGACAGGGGGATACACCGGGGAGCTGTTTTTT. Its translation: CASSFETGTGGYTGELFF.

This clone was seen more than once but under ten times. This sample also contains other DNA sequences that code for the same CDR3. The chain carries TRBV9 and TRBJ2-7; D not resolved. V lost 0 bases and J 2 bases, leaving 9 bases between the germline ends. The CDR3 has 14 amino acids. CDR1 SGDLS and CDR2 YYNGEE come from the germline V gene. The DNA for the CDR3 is TGTGCCAGCAGCGTAGGCGGCGGAACCTACGAGCAGTACTTC. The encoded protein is CASSVGGGTYEQYF.

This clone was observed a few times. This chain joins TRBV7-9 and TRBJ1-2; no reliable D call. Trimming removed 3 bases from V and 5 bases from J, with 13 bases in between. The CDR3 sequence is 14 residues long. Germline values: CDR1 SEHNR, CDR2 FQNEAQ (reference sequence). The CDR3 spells CASSFQLGVYGYTF. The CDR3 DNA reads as TGTGCCAGCAGCTTCCAGTTGGGCGTGTATGGCTACACCTTC.

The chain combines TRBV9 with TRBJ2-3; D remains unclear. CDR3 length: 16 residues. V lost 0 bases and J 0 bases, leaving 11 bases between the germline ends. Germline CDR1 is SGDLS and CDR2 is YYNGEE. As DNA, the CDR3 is TGTGCCAGCAGCGTAGTAGACGTCGCTAGCACAGATACGCAGTATTTT. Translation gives CASSVVDVASTDTQYF.

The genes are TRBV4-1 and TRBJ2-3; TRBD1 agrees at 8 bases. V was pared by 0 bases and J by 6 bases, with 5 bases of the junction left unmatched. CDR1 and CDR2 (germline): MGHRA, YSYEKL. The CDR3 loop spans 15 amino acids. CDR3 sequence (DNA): TGCGCCAGCAGCCAAGAGGACAGGGCGCTGGATACGCAGTATTTT. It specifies CASSQEDRALDTQYF.

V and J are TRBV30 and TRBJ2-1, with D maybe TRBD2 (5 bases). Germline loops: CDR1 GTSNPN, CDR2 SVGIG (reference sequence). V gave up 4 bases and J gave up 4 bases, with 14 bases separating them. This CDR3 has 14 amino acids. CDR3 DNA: TGTGCCTGGAAACCTAGCCCGGCGTACAATGAGCAGTTCTTC. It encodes CAWKPSPAYNEQFF.

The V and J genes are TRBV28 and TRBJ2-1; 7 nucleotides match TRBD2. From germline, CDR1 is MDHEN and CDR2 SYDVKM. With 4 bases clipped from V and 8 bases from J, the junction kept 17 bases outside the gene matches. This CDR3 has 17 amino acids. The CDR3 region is CASSSPLVAGRPHEQFF. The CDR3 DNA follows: TGTGCCAGCAGTTCCCCGCTGGTAGCGGGCCGTCCCCATGAGCAGTTCTTC.

Here the CDR3 reads CASSDASAVNEQYF. DNA for the CDR3: TGTGCCAGCAGTGATGCTAGCGCGGTGAACGAGCAGTACTTC. The chain employs TRBV6-1 and TRBJ2-7; a weak D match, TRBD2 (6 bases). CDR3 length: 14 amino acids. CDR1 is MNHNS and CDR2 is SASEGT in the germline V gene. V dropped 3 bases and J dropped 5 bases, with 14 bases sitting between them.

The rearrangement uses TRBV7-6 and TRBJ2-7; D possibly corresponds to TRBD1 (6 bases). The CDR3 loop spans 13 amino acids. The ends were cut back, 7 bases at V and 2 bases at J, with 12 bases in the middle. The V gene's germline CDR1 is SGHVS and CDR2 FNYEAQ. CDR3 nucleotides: TGTGCCAGCACCCCCTCAGGGGCCTACGAGCAGTACTTC. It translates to CASTPSGAYEQYF. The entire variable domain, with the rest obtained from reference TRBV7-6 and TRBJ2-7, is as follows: GAGVSQSPRYKVTKRGQDVALRCDPISGHVSLYWYRQALGQGPEFLTYFNYEAQQDKSGLPNDRFSAERPEGSISTLTIQRTEQRDSAMYRCASTPSGAYEQYFGPGTRLTVT.

The CDR3 bases are TGTGCCAGCAGCCGATTAACGGGTCCCTACAATGAGCAGTTCTTC. This sequence encodes CASSRLTGPYNEQFF. This rearrangement joins TRBV2 to TRBJ2-1; D remains ambiguous. Germline CDR1 is SNHLY and CDR2 is FYNNEI. The germline V and J ends were trimmed by 6 bases and 2 bases, with 14 bases remaining between them. The CDR3 sequence is 15 residues long.

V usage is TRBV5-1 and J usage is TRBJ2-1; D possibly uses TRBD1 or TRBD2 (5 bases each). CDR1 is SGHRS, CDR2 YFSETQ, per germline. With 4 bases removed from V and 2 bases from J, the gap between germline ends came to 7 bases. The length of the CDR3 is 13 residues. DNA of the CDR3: TGCGCCAGCAGCGGGGGAACCTACAATGAGCAGTTCTTC. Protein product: CASSGGTYNEQFF.

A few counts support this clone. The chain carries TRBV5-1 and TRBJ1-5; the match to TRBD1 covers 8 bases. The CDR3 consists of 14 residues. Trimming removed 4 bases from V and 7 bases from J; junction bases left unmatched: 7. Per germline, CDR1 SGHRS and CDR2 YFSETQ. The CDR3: CASSPTGGSQPQHF. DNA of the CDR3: TGCGCCAGCAGCCCTACAGGGGGTAGCCAGCCCCAGCATTTT.

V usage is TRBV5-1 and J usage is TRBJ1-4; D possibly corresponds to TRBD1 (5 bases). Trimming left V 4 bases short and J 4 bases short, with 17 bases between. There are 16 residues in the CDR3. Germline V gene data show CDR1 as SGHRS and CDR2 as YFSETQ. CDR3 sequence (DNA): TGCGCCAGCAGCCCCGAGGGACGATTGGGTAATGAAAAACTGTTTTTT. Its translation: CASSPEGRLGNEKLFF.

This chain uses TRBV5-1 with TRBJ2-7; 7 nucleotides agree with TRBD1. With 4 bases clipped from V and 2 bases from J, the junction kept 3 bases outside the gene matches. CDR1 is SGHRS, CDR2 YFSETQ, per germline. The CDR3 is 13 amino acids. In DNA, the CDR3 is TGCGCCAGCAGCCCGGGGACAGCCTACGAGCAGTACTTC. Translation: CASSPGTAYEQYF.

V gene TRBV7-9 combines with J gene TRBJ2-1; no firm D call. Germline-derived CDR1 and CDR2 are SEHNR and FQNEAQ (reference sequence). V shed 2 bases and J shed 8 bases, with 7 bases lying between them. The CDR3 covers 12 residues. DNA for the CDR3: TGTGCCAGCAGCTTAATTGATCATGAGCAGTTCTTC. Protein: CASSLIDHEQFF.

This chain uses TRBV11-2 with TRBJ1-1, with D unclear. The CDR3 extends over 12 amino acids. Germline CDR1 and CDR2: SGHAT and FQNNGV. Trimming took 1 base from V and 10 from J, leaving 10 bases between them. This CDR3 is CASSLVRYPAFF. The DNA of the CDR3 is TGTGCCAGCAGCTTAGTTAGGTATCCAGCTTTCTTT.

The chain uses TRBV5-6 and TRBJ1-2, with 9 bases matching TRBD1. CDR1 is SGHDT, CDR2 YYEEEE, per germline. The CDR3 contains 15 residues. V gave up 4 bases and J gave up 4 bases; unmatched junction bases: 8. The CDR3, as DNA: TGTGCCAGCAGCCCCCGGACAGGGGTTAGCTATGGCTACACCTTC. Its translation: CASSPRTGVSYGYTF. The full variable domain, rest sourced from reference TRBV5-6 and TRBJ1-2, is DAGVTQSPTHLIKTRGQQVTLRCSPKSGHDTVSWYQQALGQGPQFIFQYYEEEERQRGNFPDRFSGHQFPNYSSELNVNALLLGDSALYLCASSPRTGVSYGYTFGSGTRLTVV.

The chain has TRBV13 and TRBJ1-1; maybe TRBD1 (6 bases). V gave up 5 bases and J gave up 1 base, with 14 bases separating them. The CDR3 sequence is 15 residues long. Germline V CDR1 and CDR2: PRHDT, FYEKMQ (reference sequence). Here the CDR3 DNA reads TGTGCCAGCAGCCCCAGGGGTGTGTGGAACACTGAAGCTTTCTTT. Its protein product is CASSPRGVWNTEAFF.

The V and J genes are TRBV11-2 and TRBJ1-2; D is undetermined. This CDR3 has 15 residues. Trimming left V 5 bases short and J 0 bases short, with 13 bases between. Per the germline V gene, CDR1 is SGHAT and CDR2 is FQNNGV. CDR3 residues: CASSLTWRANYGYTF. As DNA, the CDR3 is TGTGCCAGCAGCCTAACGTGGAGGGCTAACTATGGCTACACCTTC.

The CDR3 bases are TGTGCCAGCAGCTTGCCCGGGGCAAAGGGAGAGACCCAGTACTTC. This sequence encodes CASSLPGAKGETQYF. The chain joins TRBV5-4 to TRBJ2-5; D is tentatively TRBD1 or TRBD2 (5 bases each). This CDR3 contains 15 residues. Germline CDR1 reads SGHNT; CDR2 reads YYREEE (reference sequence). V was pared by 1 base and J by 4 bases, with 14 bases between.

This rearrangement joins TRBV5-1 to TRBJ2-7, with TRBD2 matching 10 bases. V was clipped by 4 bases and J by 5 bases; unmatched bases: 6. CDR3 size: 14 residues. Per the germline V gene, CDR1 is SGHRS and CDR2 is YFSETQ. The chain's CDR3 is CASSASSGSDEQYF. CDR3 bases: TGCGCCAGCAGCGCTTCTAGCGGGAGTGACGAGCAGTACTTC.

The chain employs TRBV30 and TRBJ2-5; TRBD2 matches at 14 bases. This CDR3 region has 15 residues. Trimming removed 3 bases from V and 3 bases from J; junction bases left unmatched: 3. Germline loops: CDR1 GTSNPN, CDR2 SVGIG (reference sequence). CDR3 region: CAWSLGLAGEETQYF. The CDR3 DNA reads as TGTGCCTGGAGCCTGGGACTAGCGGGAGAAGAGACCCAGTACTTC.

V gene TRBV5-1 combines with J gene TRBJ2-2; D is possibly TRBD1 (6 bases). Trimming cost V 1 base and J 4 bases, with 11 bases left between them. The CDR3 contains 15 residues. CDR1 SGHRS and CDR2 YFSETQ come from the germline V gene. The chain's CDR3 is CASSLSSRGTGELFF. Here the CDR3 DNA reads TGCGCCAGCAGCTTGAGCAGCAGGGGCACCGGGGAGCTGTTTTTT.

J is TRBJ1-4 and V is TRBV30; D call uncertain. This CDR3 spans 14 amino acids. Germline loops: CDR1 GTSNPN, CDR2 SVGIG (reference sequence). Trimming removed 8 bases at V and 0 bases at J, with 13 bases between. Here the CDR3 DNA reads TGTGCCCAGAGGGTTCGTACAACTAATGAAAAACTGTTTTTT. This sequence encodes CAQRVRTTNEKLFF. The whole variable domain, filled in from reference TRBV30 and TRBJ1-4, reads SQTIHQWPATLVQPVGSPLSLECTVEGTSNPNLYWYRQAAGRGLQLLFYSVGIGQISSEVPQNLSASRPQDRQFILSSKKLLLSDSGFYLCAQRVRTTNEKLFFGSGTQLSVL.